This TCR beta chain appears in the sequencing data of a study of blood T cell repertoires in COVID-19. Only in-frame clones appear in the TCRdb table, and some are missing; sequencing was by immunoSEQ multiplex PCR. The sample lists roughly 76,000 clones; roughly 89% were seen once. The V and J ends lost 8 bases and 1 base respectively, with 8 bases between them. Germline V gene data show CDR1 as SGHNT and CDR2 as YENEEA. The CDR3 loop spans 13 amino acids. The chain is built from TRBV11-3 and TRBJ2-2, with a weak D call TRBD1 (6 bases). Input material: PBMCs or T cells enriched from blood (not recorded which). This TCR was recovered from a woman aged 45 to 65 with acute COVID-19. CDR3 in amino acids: CASLGQNTGELFF. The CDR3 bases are TGTGCCAGCCTGGGACAGAACACCGGGGAGCTGTTTTTT.